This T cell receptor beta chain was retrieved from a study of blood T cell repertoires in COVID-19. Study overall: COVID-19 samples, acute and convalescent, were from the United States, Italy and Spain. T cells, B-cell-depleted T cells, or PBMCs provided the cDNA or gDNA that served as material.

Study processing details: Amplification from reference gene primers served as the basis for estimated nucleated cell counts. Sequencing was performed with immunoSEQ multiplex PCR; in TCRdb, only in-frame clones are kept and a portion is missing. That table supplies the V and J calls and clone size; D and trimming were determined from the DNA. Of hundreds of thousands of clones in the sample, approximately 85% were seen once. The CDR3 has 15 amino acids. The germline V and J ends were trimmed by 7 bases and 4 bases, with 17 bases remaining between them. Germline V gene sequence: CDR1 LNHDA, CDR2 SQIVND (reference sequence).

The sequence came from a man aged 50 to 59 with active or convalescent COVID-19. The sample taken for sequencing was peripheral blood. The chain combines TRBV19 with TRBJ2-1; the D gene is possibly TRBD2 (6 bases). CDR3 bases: TGTGCCAGTATGGGCGGGGATCTCGGGTACAATGAGCAGTTCTTC. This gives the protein CASMGGDLGYNEQFF.